These T cell receptor beta chains were read from a single sample in a study of blood T cell repertoires in COVID-19. Profiling relied on immunoSEQ multiplex PCR, and the TCRdb table lists in-frame clones only, not all of them. This repertoire shows some 150,000 clones, around 81% found once; its top ten account for roughly 2.9%. The sample consisted of peripheral blood. These receptors came from a woman aged 35 to 49 with active or convalescent COVID-19. The CDR3 runs from the conserved cysteine through the conserved F or W. Expanded clones are given a class, and other clones once, few, many or no size at all.

j_call clone_size v_call cdr3_aa
TRBJ1-2 few TRBV3-1/TRBV3-2 CASSPSGRDLYGYTF
TRBJ2-2 NA TRBV3-1/TRBV3-2 CASSQDFWGLTGELFF
TRBJ2-3 NA TRBV9 CASSPHPGLTDTQYF
TRBJ1-4 few TRBV7-9 CASSLVVVQGNEKLFF
TRBJ1-2 NA TRBV9 CASSVGGQTGTF
TRBJ1-1 NA TRBV28 CASSPRDRSIMNTEAFF
TRBJ1-1 NA TRBV6-4 CASSAQSAGAEAFF
TRBJ2-7 once TRBV10-3 CAISQTDYEQYF
TRBJ2-5 NA TRBV15 CATSRDRGLETQYF
TRBJ2-3 once TRBV7-9 CASSAPGQPYTQYF
TRBJ2-1 NA TRBV19 CASIGAGGPYNEQFF
TRBJ2-7 NA TRBV13 CASSYGIGYEQYF
TRBJ1-2 NA TRBV19 CASSIGYGARYGYTF
TRBJ1-1 NA TRBV4-1 CASSPRQGPSAEAFF
TRBJ1-1 few TRBV19 CATSGQAIGNTEAFF
TRBJ1-2 NA TRBV7-2 CASSPNPRAENYGYTF
TRBJ2-7 NA TRBV5-4 CASSLGASGSFYEQYF
TRBJ1-3 NA TRBV30 CAWSVLTVGNTIYF
TRBJ1-4 NA TRBV7-9 CASSLVFPGEKLFF
TRBJ2-2 once TRBV10-3 CAISDNDRGETGELFF
TRBJ2-1 NA TRBV27 CASSLSGGLAGVGYNEQFF
TRBJ1-2 NA TRBV19 CASLGRDYGYTF
TRBJ2-1 NA TRBV12-5 CASGFSEGEQFF
TRBJ1-4 NA TRBV19 CASSVLGQPNEKLFF
TRBJ2-7 NA TRBV25-1 CASSRGVGYEQYF
TRBJ1-2 NA TRBV19 CASSTDRDRGTYGYTF
TRBJ1-2 NA TRBV5-6 CASSLEIQDRVNYGYTF
TRBJ2-3 once TRBV2 CASSVLAGGTDTQYF
TRBJ1-5 NA TRBV2 CASSELSVVNQPQHF
TRBJ1-2 NA TRBV18 CASSPRLQGDYGYTF
TRBJ2-1 NA TRBV5-1 CASSPWTSSNEQFF
TRBJ2-7 NA TRBV5-1 CASSPWPETYEQYF
TRBJ1-3 NA TRBV6-6 CASSTTGGGNTIYF
TRBJ2-3 NA TRBV27 CATLSLRLQFGRGQGADTQYF
TRBJ1-2 NA TRBV18 CASSTTVTNPYTF
TRBJ2-1 NA TRBV4-3 CASSQRAGGGEQFF
TRBJ2-1 NA TRBV11-3 CASSLSSYNEQFF
TRBJ1-2 NA TRBV5-5 CASSFAGQINYGYTF
TRBJ1-6 NA TRBV28 CASSLSRGNSPLHF
TRBJ1-5 NA TRBV2 CASSQASNQPQHF
TRBJ1-5 NA TRBV30 CAWSAYTSNQPQHF
TRBJ2-3 NA TRBV14 CASSIAGTSGTDTQYF
TRBJ1-3 NA TRBV4-3 CASSQTTGSSGNTIYF
TRBJ1-1 NA TRBV5-6 CASSLGGAMNTEAFF
TRBJ1-3 NA TRBV5-6 CASSFRTGPGNTIYF
TRBJ1-2 NA TRBV19 CASSILVWTGSNYGYTF
TRBJ1-3 NA TRBV7-9 CASSLNRGSGNTIYF